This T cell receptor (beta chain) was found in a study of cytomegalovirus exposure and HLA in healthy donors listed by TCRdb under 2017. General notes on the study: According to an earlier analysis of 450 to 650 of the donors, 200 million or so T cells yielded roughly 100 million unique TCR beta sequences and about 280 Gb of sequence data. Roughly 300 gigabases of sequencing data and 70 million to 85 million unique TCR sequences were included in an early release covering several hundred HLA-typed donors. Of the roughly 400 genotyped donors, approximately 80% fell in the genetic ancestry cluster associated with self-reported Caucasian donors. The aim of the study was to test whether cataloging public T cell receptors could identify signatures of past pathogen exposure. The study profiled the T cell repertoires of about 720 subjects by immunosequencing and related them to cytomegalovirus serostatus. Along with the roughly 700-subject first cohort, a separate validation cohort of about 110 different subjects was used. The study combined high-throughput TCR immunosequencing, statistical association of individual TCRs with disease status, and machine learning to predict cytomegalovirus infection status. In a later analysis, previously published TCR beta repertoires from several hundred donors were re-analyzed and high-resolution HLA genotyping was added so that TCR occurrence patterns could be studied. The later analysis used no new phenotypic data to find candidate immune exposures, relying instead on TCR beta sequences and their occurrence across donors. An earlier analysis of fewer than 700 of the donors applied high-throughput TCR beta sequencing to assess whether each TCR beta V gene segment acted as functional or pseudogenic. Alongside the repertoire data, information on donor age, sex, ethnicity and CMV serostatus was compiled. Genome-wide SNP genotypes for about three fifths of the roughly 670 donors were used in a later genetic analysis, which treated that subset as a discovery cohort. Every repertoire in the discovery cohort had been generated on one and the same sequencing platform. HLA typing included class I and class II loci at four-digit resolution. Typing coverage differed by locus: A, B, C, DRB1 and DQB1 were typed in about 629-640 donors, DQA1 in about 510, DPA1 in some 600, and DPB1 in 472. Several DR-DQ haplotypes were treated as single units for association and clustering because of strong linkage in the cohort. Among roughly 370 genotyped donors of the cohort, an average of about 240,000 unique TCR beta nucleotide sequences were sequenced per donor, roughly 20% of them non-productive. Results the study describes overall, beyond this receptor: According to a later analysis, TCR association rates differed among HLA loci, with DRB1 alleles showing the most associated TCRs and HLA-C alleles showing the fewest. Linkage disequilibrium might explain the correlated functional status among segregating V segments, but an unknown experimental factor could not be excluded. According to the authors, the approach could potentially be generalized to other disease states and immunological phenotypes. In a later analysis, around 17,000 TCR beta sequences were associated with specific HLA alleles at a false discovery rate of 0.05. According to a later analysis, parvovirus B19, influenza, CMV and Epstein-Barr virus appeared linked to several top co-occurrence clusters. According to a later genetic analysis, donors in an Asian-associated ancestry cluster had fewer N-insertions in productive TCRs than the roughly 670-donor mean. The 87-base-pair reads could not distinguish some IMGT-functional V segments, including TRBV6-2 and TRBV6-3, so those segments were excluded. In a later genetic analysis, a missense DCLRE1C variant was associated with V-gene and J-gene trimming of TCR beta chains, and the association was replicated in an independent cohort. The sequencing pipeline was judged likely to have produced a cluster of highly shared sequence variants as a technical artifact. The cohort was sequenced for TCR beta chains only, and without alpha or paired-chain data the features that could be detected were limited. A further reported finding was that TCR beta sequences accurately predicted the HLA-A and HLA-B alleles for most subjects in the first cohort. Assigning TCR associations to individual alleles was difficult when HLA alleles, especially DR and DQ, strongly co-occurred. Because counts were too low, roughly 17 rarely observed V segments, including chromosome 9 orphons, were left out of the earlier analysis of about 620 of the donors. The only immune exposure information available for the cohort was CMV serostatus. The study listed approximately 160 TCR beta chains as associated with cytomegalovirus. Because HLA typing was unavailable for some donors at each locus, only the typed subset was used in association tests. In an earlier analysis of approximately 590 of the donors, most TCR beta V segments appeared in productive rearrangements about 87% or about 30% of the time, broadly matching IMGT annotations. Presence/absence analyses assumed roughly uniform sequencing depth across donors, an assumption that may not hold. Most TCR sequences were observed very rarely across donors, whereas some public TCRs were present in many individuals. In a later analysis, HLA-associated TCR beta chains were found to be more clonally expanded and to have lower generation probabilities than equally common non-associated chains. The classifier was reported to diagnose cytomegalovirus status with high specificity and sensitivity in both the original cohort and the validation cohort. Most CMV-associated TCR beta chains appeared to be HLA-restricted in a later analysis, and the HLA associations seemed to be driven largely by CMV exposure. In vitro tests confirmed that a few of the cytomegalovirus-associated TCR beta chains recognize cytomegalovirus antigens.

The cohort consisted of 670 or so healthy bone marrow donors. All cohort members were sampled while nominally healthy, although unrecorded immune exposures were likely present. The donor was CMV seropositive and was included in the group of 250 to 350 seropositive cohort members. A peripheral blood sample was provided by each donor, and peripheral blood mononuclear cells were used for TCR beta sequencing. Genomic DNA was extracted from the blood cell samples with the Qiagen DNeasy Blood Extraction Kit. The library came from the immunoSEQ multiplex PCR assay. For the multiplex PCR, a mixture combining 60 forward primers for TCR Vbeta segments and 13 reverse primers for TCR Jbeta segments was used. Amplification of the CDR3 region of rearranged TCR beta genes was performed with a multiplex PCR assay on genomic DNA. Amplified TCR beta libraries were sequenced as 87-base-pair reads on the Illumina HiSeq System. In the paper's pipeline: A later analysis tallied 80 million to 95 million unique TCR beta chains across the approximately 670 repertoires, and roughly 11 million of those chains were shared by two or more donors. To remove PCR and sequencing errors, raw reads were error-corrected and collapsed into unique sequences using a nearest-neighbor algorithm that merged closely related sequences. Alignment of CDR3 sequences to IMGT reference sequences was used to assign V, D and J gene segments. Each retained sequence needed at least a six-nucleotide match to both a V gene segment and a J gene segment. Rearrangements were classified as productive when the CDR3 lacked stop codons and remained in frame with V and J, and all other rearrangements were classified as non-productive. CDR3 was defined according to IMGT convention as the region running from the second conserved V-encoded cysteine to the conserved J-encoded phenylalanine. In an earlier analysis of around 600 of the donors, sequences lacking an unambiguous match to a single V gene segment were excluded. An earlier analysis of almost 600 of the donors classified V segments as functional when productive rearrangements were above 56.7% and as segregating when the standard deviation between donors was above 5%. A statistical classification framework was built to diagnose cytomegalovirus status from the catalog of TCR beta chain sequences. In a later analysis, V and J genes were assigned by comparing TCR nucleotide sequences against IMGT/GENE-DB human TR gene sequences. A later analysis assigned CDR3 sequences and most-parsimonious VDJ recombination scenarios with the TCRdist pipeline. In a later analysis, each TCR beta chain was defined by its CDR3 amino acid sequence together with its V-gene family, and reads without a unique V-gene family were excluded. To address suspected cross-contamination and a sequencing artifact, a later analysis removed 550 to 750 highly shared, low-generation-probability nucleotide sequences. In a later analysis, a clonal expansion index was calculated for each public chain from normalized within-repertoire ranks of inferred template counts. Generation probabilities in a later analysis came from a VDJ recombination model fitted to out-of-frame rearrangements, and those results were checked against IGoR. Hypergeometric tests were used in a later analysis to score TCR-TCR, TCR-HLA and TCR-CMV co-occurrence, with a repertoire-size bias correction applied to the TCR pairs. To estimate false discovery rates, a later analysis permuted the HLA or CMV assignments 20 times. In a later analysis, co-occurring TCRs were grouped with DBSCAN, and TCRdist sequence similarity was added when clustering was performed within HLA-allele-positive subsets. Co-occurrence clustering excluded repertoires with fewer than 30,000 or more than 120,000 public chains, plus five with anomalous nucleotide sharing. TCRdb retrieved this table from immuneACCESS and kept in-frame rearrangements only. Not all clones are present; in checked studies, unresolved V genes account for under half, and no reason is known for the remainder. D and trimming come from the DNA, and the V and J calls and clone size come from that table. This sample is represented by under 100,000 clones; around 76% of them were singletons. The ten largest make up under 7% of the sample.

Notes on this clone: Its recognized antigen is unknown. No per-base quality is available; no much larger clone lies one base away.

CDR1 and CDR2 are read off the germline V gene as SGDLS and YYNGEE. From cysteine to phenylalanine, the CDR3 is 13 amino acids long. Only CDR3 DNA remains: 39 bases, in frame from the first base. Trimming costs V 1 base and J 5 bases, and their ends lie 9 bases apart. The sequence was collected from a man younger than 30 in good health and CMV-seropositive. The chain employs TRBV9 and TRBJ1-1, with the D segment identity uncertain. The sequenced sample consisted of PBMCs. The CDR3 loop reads CASSVTWRTEAFF. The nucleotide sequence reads TGTGCCAGCAGCGTAACTTGGAGGACTGAAGCTTTCTTT.